This paragraph covers one T cell receptor (beta chain) sequence. As yet, its antigen is unknown. The data are from a study of cytomegalovirus exposure and HLA in healthy donors. Whole-study context: In terms of ancestry, the Caucasian-associated cluster contained 75% to 90% of the 398 genotyped donors. Study-level findings and limits: An Asian-associated ancestry cluster reportedly showed fewer N-insertions than the approximately 630-donor mean in a later analysis. Certain indistinguishable V segments, among them TRBV6-2 and TRBV6-3, were excluded.

Germline CDR1 reads MGHRA; CDR2 reads YSYEKL. This CDR3 is built from 15 residues. Unmatched junction bases numbered 3, after V lost 10 bases and J lost 0 bases. Regarding donors, all were healthy bone marrow donors. Researchers ran the PCR with 60 Vbeta and 13 Jbeta primers. The table came from immunoSEQ multiplex PCR; TCRdb's copy has only in-frame clones and leaves some out. The table lists approximately 59,000 clones, around 73% of them singletons. This TCR derives from a girl under 18 in good health and CMV-seropositive. Specimen: PBMCs. J is TRBJ2-6 and V is TRBV4-1; TRBD1 aligns across 10 bases. This chain's CDR3 is CAMGTGDSGANVLTF. The CDR3 nucleotides read TGCGCCATGGGGACAGGGGACTCTGGGGCCAACGTCCTGACTTTC.